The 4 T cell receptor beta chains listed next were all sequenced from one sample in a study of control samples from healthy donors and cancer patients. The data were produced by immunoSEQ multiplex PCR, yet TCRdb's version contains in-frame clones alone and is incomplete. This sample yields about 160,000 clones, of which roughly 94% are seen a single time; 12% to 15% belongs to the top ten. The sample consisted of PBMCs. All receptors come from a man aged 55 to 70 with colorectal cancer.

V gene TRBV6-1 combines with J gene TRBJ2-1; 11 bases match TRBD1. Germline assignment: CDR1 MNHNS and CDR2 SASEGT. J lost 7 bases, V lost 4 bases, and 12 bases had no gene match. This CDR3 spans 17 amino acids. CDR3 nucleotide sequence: TGTGCCAGCAGTGCACACTTACCCGGGACAGGGGGTAATGAGCAGTTCTTC. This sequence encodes CASSAHLPGTGGNEQFF.

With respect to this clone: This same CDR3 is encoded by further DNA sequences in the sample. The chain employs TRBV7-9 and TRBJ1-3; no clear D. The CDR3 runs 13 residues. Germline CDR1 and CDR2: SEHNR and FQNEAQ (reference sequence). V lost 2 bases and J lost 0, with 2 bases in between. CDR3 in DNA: TGTGCCAGCAGCTTAAGCTCTGGAAACACCATATATTTT. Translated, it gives CASSLSSGNTIYF.

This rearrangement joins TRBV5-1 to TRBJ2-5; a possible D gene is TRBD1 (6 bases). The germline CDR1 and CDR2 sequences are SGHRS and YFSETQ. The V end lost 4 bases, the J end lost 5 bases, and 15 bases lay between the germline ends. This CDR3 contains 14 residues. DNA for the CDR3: TGCGCCAGCAGCCCCCAGGGGTTCAGCGAGACCCAGTACTTC. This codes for CASSPQGFSETQYF. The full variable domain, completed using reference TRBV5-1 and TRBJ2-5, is KAGVTQTPRYLIKTRGQQVTLSCSPISGHRSVSWYQQTPGQGLQFLFEYFSETQRNKGNFPGRFSGRQFSNSRSEMNVSTLELGDSALYLCASSPQGFSETQYFGPGTRLLVL.

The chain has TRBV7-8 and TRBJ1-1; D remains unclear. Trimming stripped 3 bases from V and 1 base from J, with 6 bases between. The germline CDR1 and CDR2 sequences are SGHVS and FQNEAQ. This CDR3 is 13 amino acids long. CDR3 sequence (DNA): TGTGCCAGCAGCTTTCATTCGAACACTGAAGCTTTCTTT. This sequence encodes CASSFHSNTEAFF.